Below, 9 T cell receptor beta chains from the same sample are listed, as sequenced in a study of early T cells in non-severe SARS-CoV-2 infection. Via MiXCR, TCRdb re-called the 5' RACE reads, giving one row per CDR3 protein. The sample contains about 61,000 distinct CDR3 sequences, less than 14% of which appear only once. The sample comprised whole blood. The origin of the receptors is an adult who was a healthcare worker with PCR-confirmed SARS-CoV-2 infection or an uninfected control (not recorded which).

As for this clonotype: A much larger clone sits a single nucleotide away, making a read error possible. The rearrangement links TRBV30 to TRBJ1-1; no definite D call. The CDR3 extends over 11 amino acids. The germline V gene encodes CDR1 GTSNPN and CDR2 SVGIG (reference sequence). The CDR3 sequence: CARSANTEAFF. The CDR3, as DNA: TGTGCCCGGAGTGCGAACACTGAAGCTTTCTTT.

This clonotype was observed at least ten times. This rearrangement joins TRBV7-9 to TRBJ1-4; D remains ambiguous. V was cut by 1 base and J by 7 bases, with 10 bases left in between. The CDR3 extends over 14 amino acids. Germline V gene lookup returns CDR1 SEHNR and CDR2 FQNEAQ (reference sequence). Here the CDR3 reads CASSLEGLSEKLFF. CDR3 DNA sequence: TGTGCCAGCAGCTTAGAGGGTCTATCTGAAAAACTGTTTTTT.

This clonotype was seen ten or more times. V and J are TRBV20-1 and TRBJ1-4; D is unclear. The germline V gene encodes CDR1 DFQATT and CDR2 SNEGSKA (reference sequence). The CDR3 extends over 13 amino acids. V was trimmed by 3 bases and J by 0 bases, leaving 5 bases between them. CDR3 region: CSASPATNEKLFF. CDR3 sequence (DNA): TGCAGTGCTAGCCCGGCAACTAATGAAAAACTGTTTTTT.

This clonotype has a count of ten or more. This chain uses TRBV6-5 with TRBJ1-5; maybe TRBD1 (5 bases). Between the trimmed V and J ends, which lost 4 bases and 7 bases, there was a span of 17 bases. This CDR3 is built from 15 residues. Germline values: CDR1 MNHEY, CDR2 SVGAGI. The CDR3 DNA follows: TGTGCCAGCAGTTCTACTGTCCCAGGGAGGCAGCCCCAGCATTTT. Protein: CASSSTVPGRQPQHF.

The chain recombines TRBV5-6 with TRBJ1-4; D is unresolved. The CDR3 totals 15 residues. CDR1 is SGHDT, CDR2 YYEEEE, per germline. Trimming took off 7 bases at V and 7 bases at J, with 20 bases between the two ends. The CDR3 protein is CASLYYDRQGEKLFF. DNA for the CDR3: TGTGCCAGCCTTTACTACGATAGGCAAGGTGAAAAACTGTTTTTT.

This chain's CDR3 is CASSLGGSVVTRGQQFF. Written as DNA, the CDR3 is TGTGCCAGCAGCTTAGGAGGTTCGGTCGTAACCCGGGGGCAGCAGTTCTTC. This chain uses TRBV7-8 with TRBJ2-1; D is possibly TRBD1 or TRBD2 (6 bases each). Trimming pared 1 base from V and 11 bases from J, leaving 24 bases between. The V gene's germline CDR1 is SGHVS and CDR2 FQNEAQ. This CDR3 has 17 residues.

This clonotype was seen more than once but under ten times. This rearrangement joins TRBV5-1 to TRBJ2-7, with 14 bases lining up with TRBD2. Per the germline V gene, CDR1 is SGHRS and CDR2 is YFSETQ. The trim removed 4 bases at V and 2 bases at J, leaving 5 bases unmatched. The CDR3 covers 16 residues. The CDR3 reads CASSPGLAGGTYEQYF. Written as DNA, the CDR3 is TGCGCCAGCAGCCCCGGACTAGCGGGGGGAACCTACGAGCAGTACTTC. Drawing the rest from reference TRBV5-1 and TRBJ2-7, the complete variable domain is KAGVTQTPRYLIKTRGQQVTLSCSPISGHRSVSWYQQTPGQGLQFLFEYFSETQRNKGNFPGRFSGRQFSNSRSEMNVSTLELGDSALYLCASSPGLAGGTYEQYFGPGTRLTVT.

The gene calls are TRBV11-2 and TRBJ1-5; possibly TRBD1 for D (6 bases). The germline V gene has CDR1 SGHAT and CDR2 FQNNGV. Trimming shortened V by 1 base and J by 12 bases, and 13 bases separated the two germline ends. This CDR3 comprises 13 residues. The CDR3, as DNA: TGTGCCAGCAGCTTAGGCATTGGGGACATCCAGCATTTT. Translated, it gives CASSLGIGDIQHF.

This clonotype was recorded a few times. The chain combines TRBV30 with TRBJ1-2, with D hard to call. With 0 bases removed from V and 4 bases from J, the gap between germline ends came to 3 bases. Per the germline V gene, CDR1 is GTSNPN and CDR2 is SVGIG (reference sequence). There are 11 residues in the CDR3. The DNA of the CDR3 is TGTGCCTGGAGTGTAATCTATGGCTACACCTTC. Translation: CAWSVIYGYTF.